The T cell receptor (beta chain) under discussion was sequenced for a study of blood T cell repertoires in COVID-19. Study information: The origin of the acute and convalescent COVID-19 samples was the United States, Italy and Spain. T cells, B-cell-depleted T cells, or PBMCs provided the cDNA or gDNA that served as material.

With V trimmed by 3 bases and J by 7 bases, 2 bases remained unmatched. This CDR3 comprises 14 residues. In germline, CDR1 is SGHRS, CDR2 YFSETQ. Authors' data handling: Amplification of reference gene primers was used by the study to estimate nucleated cell counts. Profiling relied on immunoSEQ multiplex PCR, and the TCRdb table lists in-frame clones only, not all of them. V, J and clone size derive from that table, while D and trimming were established from the DNA sequence. The data contain some 180,000 clones, about three quarters of them singletons. The clonotype was recovered from a woman in her forties or fifties with active or convalescent COVID-19. Source material: peripheral blood. The chain recombines TRBV5-1 with TRBJ2-1, with TRBD2 matching 12 bases. CDR3 amino acids: CASSSGTSGNEQFF. Written as DNA, the CDR3 is TGCGCCAGCAGCTCGGGGACTAGCGGGAATGAGCAGTTCTTC.